These T cell receptor beta chains were read from a single sample in a study of blood T cells in healthy people across ages. TCRdb passed the 5' RACE reads through MiXCR, listing each CDR3 protein once. The sample consists of nearly 1 million distinct CDR3 sequences, about 51% of them appearing once. Input material: blood. The receptor source for this set is a woman aged 60-70 years in good health. The CDR3 runs from the conserved cysteine through the conserved F or W. D genes are given only for firm matches. Where a row states a size, it is once, few, many or the class of an expanded clone; other rows omit it.

clone_size: -; v_call: TRBV4-2; d_call: -; j_call: TRBJ2-6; cdr3_aa: CASSQDGLGANVLTF; cdr3_nt: TGTGCCAGCAGCCAAGATGGCCTTGGGGCCAACGTCCTGACTTTC
clone_size: few; v_call: TRBV28; d_call: -; j_call: TRBJ2-7; cdr3_aa: CASSDQETYEQYF; cdr3_nt: TGTGCCAGCAGCGATCAGGAGACCTACGAGCAGTACTTC
clone_size: -; v_call: TRBV7-9; d_call: -; j_call: TRBJ2-1; cdr3_aa: CASSYRPGGIRNEQFF; cdr3_nt: TGTGCCAGCAGCTATAGACCCGGCGGGATCCGCAATGAGCAGTTCTTC
clone_size: few; v_call: TRBV3-1; d_call: TRBD2; j_call: TRBJ2-7; cdr3_aa: CASSQDTSGLYEQYF; cdr3_nt: TGTGCCAGCAGCCAAGATACTAGCGGTCTCTACGAGCAGTACTTC
clone_size: few; v_call: TRBV20-1; d_call: -; j_call: TRBJ2-7; cdr3_aa: CSARDSGTGPYEQYF; cdr3_nt: TGCAGTGCTAGAGATTCGGGAACAGGGCCCTACGAGCAGTACTTC
clone_size: -; v_call: TRBV6-5; d_call: TRBD1; j_call: TRBJ2-5; cdr3_aa: CASSYSGQRGNQETQYF; cdr3_nt: TGTGCCAGCAGTTATTCGGGACAGCGTGGCAACCAAGAGACCCAGTACTTC
clone_size: -; v_call: TRBV3-1; d_call: TRBD2; j_call: TRBJ2-5; cdr3_aa: CASSQILTVFSGRNQKTQYF; cdr3_nt: TGTGCCAGCAGCCAGATACTCACTGTGTTCAGCGGGAGAAACCAAAAGACCCAGTACTTC
clone_size: once; v_call: TRBV20-1; d_call: TRBD2; j_call: TRBJ2-7; cdr3_aa: CSAVKGTSGSYEQYF; cdr3_nt: TGCAGTGCTGTTAAAGGGACTAGCGGAAGCTACGAGCAGTACTTC
clone_size: -; v_call: TRBV12-3/TRBV12-4; d_call: -; j_call: TRBJ1-1; cdr3_aa: CASRGGSTEAFF; cdr3_nt: TGTGCCAGCAGGGGGGGGTCCACTGAAGCTTTCTTT
clone_size: -; v_call: TRBV6-6; d_call: -; j_call: TRBJ1-4; cdr3_aa: CASSYGGERDEKLFF; cdr3_nt: TGTGCCAGCAGTTACGGAGGTGAGCGGGATGAAAAACTGTTTTTT
clone_size: few; v_call: TRBV7-7; d_call: TRBD2; j_call: TRBJ2-3; cdr3_aa: CASSPGEGGPGDTQYF; cdr3_nt: TGTGCCAGCAGCCCTGGGGAGGGAGGGCCGGGAGATACGCAGTATTTT
clone_size: -; v_call: TRBV20-1; d_call: -; j_call: TRBJ2-3; cdr3_aa: CSANSLPQYF; cdr3_nt: TGCAGTGCAAACTCTTTGCCGCAGTATTTT
clone_size: -; v_call: TRBV18; d_call: -; j_call: TRBJ2-1; cdr3_aa: CASSPVSGFYNEQFF; cdr3_nt: TGTGCCAGCTCACCAGTCTCAGGGTTCTACAATGAGCAGTTCTTC
clone_size: few; v_call: TRBV20-1; d_call: -; j_call: TRBJ2-1; cdr3_aa: CSAREAARLHEQFF; cdr3_nt: TGCAGTGCTAGAGAGGCGGCGAGGCTCCATGAGCAGTTCTTC
clone_size: once; v_call: TRBV28; d_call: -; j_call: TRBJ2-3; cdr3_aa: CASSFSQSASADTQYF; cdr3_nt: TGTGCCAGCAGTTTCTCCCAGTCGGCGTCCGCAGATACGCAGTATTTT
clone_size: -; v_call: TRBV7-9; d_call: -; j_call: TRBJ2-4; cdr3_aa: CASSSRERGNIQYF; cdr3_nt: TGTGCCAGCAGCTCCCGAGAGAGGGGGAACATTCAGTACTTC
clone_size: -; v_call: TRBV12-3/TRBV12-4; d_call: TRBD2; j_call: TRBJ2-3; cdr3_aa: CASSLALAGVADTQYF; cdr3_nt: TGTGCCAGCAGTTTGGCACTAGCGGGAGTGGCAGATACGCAGTATTTT
clone_size: -; v_call: TRBV5-1; d_call: -; j_call: TRBJ2-3; cdr3_aa: CASSLAGLEGTDTQYF; cdr3_nt: TGCGCCAGCAGCTTGGCCGGCCTGGAGGGCACAGATACGCAGTATTTT
clone_size: -; v_call: TRBV20-1; d_call: -; j_call: TRBJ1-4; cdr3_aa: CSASERTATNEKLFF; cdr3_nt: TGCAGTGCTAGCGAAAGAACCGCAACTAATGAAAAACTGTTTTTT
clone_size: -; v_call: TRBV7-3; d_call: -; j_call: TRBJ1-2; cdr3_aa: CASSQLPDTGYTF; cdr3_nt: TGTGCCAGCAGCCAATTACCCGACACGGGCTACACCTTC
clone_size: once; v_call: TRBV6-6; d_call: TRBD2; j_call: TRBJ2-5; cdr3_aa: CASRKVSGTQGTQYF; cdr3_nt: TGTGCCAGCAGGAAAGTTAGCGGGACACAAGGGACCCAGTACTTC
clone_size: -; v_call: TRBV7-2; d_call: TRBD1; j_call: TRBJ2-3; cdr3_aa: CASSLRTGRTDTQYF; cdr3_nt: TGTGCCAGCAGCTTAAGGACAGGGCGCACAGATACGCAGTATTTT
clone_size: few; v_call: TRBV4-1; d_call: -; j_call: TRBJ2-7; cdr3_aa: CASSLAPTGSYEQYF; cdr3_nt: TGCGCCAGCAGCCTAGCCCCGACAGGTTCCTACGAGCAGTACTTC
clone_size: -; v_call: TRBV6-1; d_call: TRBD1; j_call: TRBJ2-7; cdr3_aa: CASSEKRDRGSYEQYF; cdr3_nt: TGTGCCAGCAGTGAAAAACGGGACAGGGGTTCCTACGAGCAGTACTTC
clone_size: few; v_call: TRBV4-3; d_call: TRBD2; j_call: TRBJ2-7; cdr3_aa: CASSRGGRLDEQYF; cdr3_nt: TGCGCCAGCAGCCGGGGCGGGAGATTAGACGAGCAGTACTTC
clone_size: -; v_call: TRBV28; d_call: TRBD2; j_call: TRBJ2-7; cdr3_aa: CASSLGTRWDEQYF; cdr3_nt: TGTGCCAGCAGTCTCGGGACTAGATGGGATGAGCAGTACTTC